The 3 T cell receptor beta chains listed next were all sequenced from one sample in a study of radiotherapy plus CTLA-4 blockade in lung cancer. TCRdb keeps only in-frame clones here, not all; method: immunoSEQ multiplex PCR. The repertoire consists of approximately 60,000 clones, with 77% occurring once and the leading ten covering approximately 4%. This specimen consisted of peripheral blood, obtained from a patient treated with radiotherapy plus ipilimumab. Receptors were obtained from a human donor with non-small cell lung cancer who had a complete response to radiotherapy plus ipilimumab.

This chain uses TRBV5-1 with TRBJ2-2; a possible D gene is TRBD2 (6 bases). V lost 7 bases and J lost 7, with 17 bases in between. The CDR3 extends over 14 amino acids. Looked up from germline, CDR1 is SGHRS and CDR2 is YFSETQ. Here the CDR3 DNA reads TGCGCCAGCTTACTCGGAGGGCCGGGCGGGGAGCTGTTTTTT. Protein sequence: CASLLGGPGGELFF.

As concerns this clone: This specimen includes other DNA sequences encoding the same CDR3. The chain is built from TRBV5-1 and TRBJ1-2; the match to TRBD1 covers 12 bases. The germline CDR1 and CDR2 sequences are SGHRS and YFSETQ. V dropped 0 bases and J dropped 8; count of bases not matched to a gene: 5. The CDR3 loop spans 15 amino acids. The CDR3: CASSLAGTGGEGYTF. The CDR3, as DNA: TGCGCCAGCAGCTTGGCCGGGACAGGGGGCGAAGGCTACACCTTC.

CDR3 DNA sequence: TGCGCCAGCAGTCCCACCGACGGGAGCTCCTACGAGCAGTACTTC. It specifies CASSPTDGSSYEQYF. The chain is built from TRBV10-1 and TRBJ2-7, with D possibly matching TRBD2 (6 bases). V lost 5 bases and J lost 0, with 14 bases in between. This CDR3 is built from 15 residues. Germline loops: CDR1 WNHNN, CDR2 SYGVQD (reference sequence).